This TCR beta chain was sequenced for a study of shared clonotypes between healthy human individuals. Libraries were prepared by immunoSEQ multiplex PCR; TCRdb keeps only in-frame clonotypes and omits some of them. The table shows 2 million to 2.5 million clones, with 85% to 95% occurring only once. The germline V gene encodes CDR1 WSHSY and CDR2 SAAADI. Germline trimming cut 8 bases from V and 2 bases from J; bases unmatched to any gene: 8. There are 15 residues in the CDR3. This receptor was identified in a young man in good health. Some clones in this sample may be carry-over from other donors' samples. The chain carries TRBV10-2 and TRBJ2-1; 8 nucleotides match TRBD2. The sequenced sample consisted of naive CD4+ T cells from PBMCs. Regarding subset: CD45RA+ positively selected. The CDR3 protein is CASEPTSGTYNEQFF. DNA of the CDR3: TGCGCCAGCGAACCCACTAGCGGTACCTACAATGAGCAGTTCTTC.